The 2 T cell receptor beta chains listed next were all sequenced from one sample in a study of OX40 agonist ivuxolimab in advanced cancers. The data were produced by immunoSEQ multiplex PCR, yet TCRdb's version contains in-frame clones alone and is incomplete. Of about 93,000 clones listed, 92% are singletons. This specimen was CD4+ or CD8+ T cells sorted from blood, taken in a trial of the OX40 agonist ivuxolimab. The receptors come from an adult with an advanced solid tumor such as melanoma, head and neck, liver or kidney cancer.

The chain carries TRBV10-1 and TRBJ2-1; the D gene is possibly TRBD1 (6 bases). The V end lost 2 bases, the J end lost 2 bases, and 10 bases lay between the germline ends. The CDR3 contains 15 residues. CDR1 and CDR2 (germline): WNHNN, SYGVQD (reference sequence). DNA for the CDR3: TGCGCCAGCAGTGAGAGACAGGCTCCCTACAATGAGCAGTTCTTC. This encodes CASSERQAPYNEQFF.

This chain links TRBV9 with TRBJ2-7, with D possibly being TRBD1 (6 bases). In germline, CDR1 is SGDLS, CDR2 YYNGEE. The V and J ends lost 4 bases and 5 bases respectively, with 13 bases between them. The CDR3 is 13 residues long. CDR3 amino acids: CASSLIAGDEQYF. CDR3 nucleotides: TGTGCCAGCAGCCTCATTGCAGGGGACGAGCAGTACTTC. The entire variable domain, with the rest obtained from reference TRBV9 and TRBJ2-7, is as follows: DSGVTQTPKHLITATGQRVTLRCSPRSGDLSVYWYQQSLDQGLQFLIQYYNGEERAKGNILERFSAQQFPDLHSELNLSSLELGDSALYFCASSLIAGDEQYFGPGTRLTVT.